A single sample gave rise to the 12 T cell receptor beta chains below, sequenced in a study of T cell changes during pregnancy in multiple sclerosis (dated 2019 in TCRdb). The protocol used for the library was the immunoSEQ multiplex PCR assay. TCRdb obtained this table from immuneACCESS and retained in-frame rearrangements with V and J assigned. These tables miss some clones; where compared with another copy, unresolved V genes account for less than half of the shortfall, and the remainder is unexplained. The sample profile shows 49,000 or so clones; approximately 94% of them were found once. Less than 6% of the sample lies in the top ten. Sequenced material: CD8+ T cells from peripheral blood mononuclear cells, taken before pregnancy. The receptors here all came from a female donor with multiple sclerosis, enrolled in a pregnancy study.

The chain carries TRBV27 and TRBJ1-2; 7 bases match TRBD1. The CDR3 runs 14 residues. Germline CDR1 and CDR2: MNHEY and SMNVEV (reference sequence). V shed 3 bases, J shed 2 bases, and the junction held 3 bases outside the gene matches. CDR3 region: CASSFRGQNYGYTF. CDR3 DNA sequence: TGTGCCAGCAGTTTCCGGGGACAGAACTATGGCTACACCTTC.

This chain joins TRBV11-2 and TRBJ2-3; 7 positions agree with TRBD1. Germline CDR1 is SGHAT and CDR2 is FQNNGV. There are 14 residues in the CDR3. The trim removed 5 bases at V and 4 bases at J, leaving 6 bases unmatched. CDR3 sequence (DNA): TGTGCCAGCAGCCTCCTGACAGGGCCAGATACGCAGTATTTT. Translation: CASSLLTGPDTQYF.

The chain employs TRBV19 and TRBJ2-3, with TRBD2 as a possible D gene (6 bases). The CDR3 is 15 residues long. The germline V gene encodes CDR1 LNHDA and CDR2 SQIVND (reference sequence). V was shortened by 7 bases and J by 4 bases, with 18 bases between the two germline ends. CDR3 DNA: TGTGCCAGTAAACCCGGCGGGATGATGTCAGATACGCAGTATTTT. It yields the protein CASKPGGMMSDTQYF.

The CDR3 loop is CASSLWVHPGYEQYF. The CDR3 region has the DNA TGTGCCAGCAGTTTATGGGTCCACCCAGGCTACGAGCAGTACTTC. V and J are TRBV27 and TRBJ2-7; D remains ambiguous. This CDR3 contains 15 residues. The germline CDR1 and CDR2 sequences are MNHEY and SMNVEV (reference sequence). Trimming stripped 1 base from V and 3 bases from J, with 13 bases between.

The chain's CDR3 is CASRPGSGNEQFF. The CDR3, as DNA: TGTGCCAGCAGACCCGGGAGCGGGAATGAGCAGTTCTTC. The V and J genes are TRBV9 and TRBJ2-1; D is possibly TRBD2 (6 bases). The V gene lost 5 bases and the J gene lost 7 bases, with 13 bases spanning the gap. The CDR3 contains 13 residues. CDR1 SGDLS and CDR2 YYNGEE come from the germline V gene.

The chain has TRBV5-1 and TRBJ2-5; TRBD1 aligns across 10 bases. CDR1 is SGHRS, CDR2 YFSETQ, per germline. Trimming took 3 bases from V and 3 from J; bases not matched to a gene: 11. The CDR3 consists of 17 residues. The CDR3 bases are TGCGCCAGCAGCTCGGGGCCGGACGGGACAGGGGAAGAGACCCAGTACTTC. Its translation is CASSSGPDGTGEETQYF.

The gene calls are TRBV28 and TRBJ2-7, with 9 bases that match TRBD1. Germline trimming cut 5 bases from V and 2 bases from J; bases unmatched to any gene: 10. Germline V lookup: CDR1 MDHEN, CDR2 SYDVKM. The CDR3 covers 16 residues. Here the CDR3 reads CASSRGGTGPTYEQYF. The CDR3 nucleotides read TGTGCCAGCAGTCGTGGAGGGACAGGGCCTACCTACGAGCAGTACTTC.

The CDR3, as DNA: TGTGCCAGCAGCCTTTCCCTAGCGGGAGGACGAGAGACCCAGTACTTC. It specifies CASSLSLAGGRETQYF. The chain is built from TRBV7-8 and TRBJ2-5, with 11 nucleotides matching TRBD2. The CDR3 extends over 16 amino acids. CDR1 is SGHVS, CDR2 FQNEAQ, per germline. V gave up 5 bases and J gave up 4 bases; unmatched junction bases: 9. The whole variable domain, filled in from reference TRBV7-8 and TRBJ2-5, reads GAGVSQSPRYKVAKRGQDVALRCDPISGHVSLFWYQQALGQGPEFLTYFQNEAQLDKSGLPSDRFFAERPEGSVSTLKIQRTQQEDSAVYLCASSLSLAGGRETQYFGPGTRLLVL.

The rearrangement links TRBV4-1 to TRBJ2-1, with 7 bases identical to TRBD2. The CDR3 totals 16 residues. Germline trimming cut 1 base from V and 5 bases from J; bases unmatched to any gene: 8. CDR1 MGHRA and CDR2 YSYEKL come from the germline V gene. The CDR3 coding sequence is TGCGCCAGCAGCCAAGTGGGAGGGAGGGCTAACAATGAGCAGTTCTTC. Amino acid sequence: CASSQVGGRANNEQFF.

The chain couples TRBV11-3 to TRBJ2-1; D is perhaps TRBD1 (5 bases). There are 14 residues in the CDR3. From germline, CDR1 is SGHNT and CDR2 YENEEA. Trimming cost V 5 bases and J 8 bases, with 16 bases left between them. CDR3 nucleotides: TGTGCCAGCAGCCCCATGGCAGGGCACCATGAGCAGTTCTTC. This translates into CASSPMAGHHEQFF.

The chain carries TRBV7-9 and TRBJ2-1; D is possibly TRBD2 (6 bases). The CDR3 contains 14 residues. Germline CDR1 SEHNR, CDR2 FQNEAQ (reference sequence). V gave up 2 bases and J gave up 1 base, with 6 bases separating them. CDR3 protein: CASSLSGSYNEQFF. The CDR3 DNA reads TGTGCCAGCAGCTTAAGCGGGTCCTACAATGAGCAGTTCTTC.

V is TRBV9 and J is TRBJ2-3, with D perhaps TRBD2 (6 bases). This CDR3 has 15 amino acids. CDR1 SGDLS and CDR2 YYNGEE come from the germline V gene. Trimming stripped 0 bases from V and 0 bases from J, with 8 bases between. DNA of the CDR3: TGTGCCAGCAGCGTAGGGGACTCTAGCACAGATACGCAGTATTTT. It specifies CASSVGDSSTDTQYF.